This T cell receptor beta chain is from a study of blood T cell repertoires in COVID-19. Original analysis: Counts of nucleated cells, estimated from reference gene primer amplification, were obtained. Only in-frame clones appear in the TCRdb table, and some are missing; sequencing was by immunoSEQ multiplex PCR. For V, J and clone size, that table is used; D and trimming come from the DNA. The profile shows 200,000 to 300,000 clones, over 80% of them singletons. Only a few counts were recorded for this clone. The receptor's source is a man aged 25 to 45 who had recovered from COVID-19. The material sequenced was peripheral blood.

As DNA, the CDR3 is TGTGCCAGCAGTTATACTACAGAGGGTGAGCAGTTCTTC. Translated: CASSYTTEGEQFF. The chain is built from TRBV6-2 or TRBV6-3 and TRBJ2-1, with D maybe TRBD2 (5 bases). There are 13 residues in the CDR3. Trimming took off 3 bases at V and 9 bases at J, with 12 bases between the two ends. Germline values: CDR1 MNHEY, CDR2 SVGEGT.